This TCR beta chain was retrieved from a study of blood T cell repertoires in COVID-19. Study in general: Both acute and convalescent COVID-19 samples were obtained from the United States, Italy and Spain.

The protocol was immunoSEQ multiplex PCR, while the TCRdb copy is restricted to in-frame clones and leaves out a portion. The sample records some 300,000 clones, almost 90% being singletons. The study drew participants aged about 18 to 95 years from under 30 US areas. The study assigned cohorts using participant-reported clinical history. The receptor comes from a woman under 30 with acute COVID-19. Sequenced sample: PBMCs or T cells enriched from blood (not recorded which).

The CDR3 region is CASSRTGGTYGYTF. DNA for the CDR3: TGTGCCAGTAGTAGGACAGGGGGCACCTATGGCTACACCTTC. The chain couples TRBV19 to TRBJ1-2, with 11 bases identical to TRBD1. The CDR3 consists of 14 residues. Germline loops: CDR1 LNHDA, CDR2 SQIVND (reference sequence). Trimming cost V 4 bases and J 4 bases; bases outside gene matches: 2.